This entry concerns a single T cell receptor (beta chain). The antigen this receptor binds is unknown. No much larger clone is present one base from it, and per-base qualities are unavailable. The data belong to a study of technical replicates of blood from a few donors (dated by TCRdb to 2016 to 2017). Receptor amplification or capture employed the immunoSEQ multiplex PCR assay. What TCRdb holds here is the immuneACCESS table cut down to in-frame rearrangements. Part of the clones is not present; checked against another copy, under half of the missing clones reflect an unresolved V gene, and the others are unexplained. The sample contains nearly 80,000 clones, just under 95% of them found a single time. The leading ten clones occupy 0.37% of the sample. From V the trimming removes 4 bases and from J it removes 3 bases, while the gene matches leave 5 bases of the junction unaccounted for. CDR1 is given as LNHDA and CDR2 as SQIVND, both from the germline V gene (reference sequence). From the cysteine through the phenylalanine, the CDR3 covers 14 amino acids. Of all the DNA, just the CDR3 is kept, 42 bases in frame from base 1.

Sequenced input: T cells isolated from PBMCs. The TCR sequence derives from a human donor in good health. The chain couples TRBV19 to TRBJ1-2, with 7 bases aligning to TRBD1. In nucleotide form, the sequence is TGTGCCAGTAGTACCACAGGGGACTACTATGGCTACACCTTC. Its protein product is CASSTTGDYYGYTF.